This T cell receptor (beta chain) came from a study of human T cells and chemical hapten exposure. One entry per CDR3 protein results from TCRdb running MiXCR on the RACE reads. The table shows tens of thousands of distinct CDR3 sequences, with about 7.4% occurring only once. V lost 7 bases and J lost 7, with 13 bases in between. This CDR3 has 12 residues. Germline CDR1 reads LNHDA; CDR2 reads SQIVND (reference sequence). Specified time point: pre-sensitization, week 0. The sample's treatment: therapeutic diphenylcyclopropenone sensitization with weekly scalp DPC. Samples of blood were obtained prior to the application of each patch test. This clonotype was recorded at least ten times.

V gene TRBV19 combines with J gene TRBJ1-2; a weak D match, TRBD1 (6 bases). Sequencing used whole blood, obtained in connection with sensitization to the hapten diphenylcyclopropenone (DPC). The sequence derives from a woman between 50 and 59 years old with alopecia areata. Some clones in this sample may be carry-over from other donors' samples. The chain's CDR3 is CASIDRHGGYTF. In nucleotides, the CDR3 is TGTGCCAGTATAGACAGGCATGGTGGCTACACCTTC.